The 10 T cell receptor beta chains reported below all come from one sample, sequenced in a study of CD4 T cells in relation to SARS-CoV-2 and coronaviruses. TCRdb's copy holds only in-frame clones and misses some; the assay was immunoSEQ multiplex PCR. The sample lists about 17,000 clones; around three quarters were seen once. Before the COVID-19 pandemic, during about 2010-2019, CD4+ T cells were taken from unexposed donors. Isolation of CD4+ T cells took place after about 9 days in culture. Antigens for these TCRs are unknown. Input material: CD4+ T cells from PBMCs, cultured in vitro. The receptors were sampled from a human donor in good health.

The sample holds a few counts of this clone. The V and J genes are TRBV19 and TRBJ1-5; D unclear. Germline CDR1 LNHDA, CDR2 SQIVND (reference sequence). V was shortened by 0 bases and J by 7 bases, with 4 bases between the two germline ends. The CDR3 runs 12 residues. The CDR3 loop reads CASSIEDQPQHF. CDR3 sequence (DNA): TGTGCCAGTAGTATAGAGGACCAGCCCCAGCATTTT. Using reference TRBV19 and TRBJ1-5 for the parts outside the CDR3, the full variable domain is DGGITQSPKYLFRKEGQNVTLSCEQNLNHDAMYWYRQDPGQGLRLIYYSQIVNDFQKGDIAEGYSVSREKKESFPLTVTSAQKNPTAFYLCASSIEDQPQHFGDGTRLSIL.

This clone was found a few times. J is TRBJ1-6 and V is TRBV7-2; unclear D gene. The germline gives CDR1 SGHTA, CDR2 FQGNSA. The length of the CDR3 is 13 residues. The V end was cut by 1 base, the J end by 4 bases, with 2 bases between. This CDR3 reads CASSLGYNSPLHF. The CDR3 region has the DNA TGTGCCAGCAGCTTAGGGTATAATTCACCCCTCCACTTT. The whole variable domain, remainder taken from reference TRBV7-2 and TRBJ1-6, is GAGVSQSPSNKVTEKGKDVELRCDPISGHTALYWYRQSLGQGLEFLIYFQGNSAPDKSGLPSDRFSAERTGGSVSTLTIQRTQQEDSAVYLCASSLGYNSPLHFGNGTRLTVT.

This chain joins TRBV2 and TRBJ2-4, with D possibly matching TRBD1 (5 bases). The CDR3 is made up of 15 amino acids. Germline CDR1 reads SNHLY; CDR2 reads FYNNEI. The ends were cut back, 2 bases at V and 3 bases at J, with 11 bases in the middle. The CDR3 sequence: CASSENDSFKNIQYF. CDR3 in DNA: TGTGCCAGCAGTGAAAATGACAGCTTCAAAAACATTCAGTACTTC.

The chain couples TRBV19 to TRBJ1-2, with 7 nucleotides matching TRBD1. Germline V CDR1 and CDR2: LNHDA, SQIVND (reference sequence). The CDR3 contains 14 residues. The V gene end was trimmed by 9 bases and the J gene end by 4 bases; junction bases not matched to a gene: 11. CDR3 loop: CASRLSDRFYGYTF. In DNA, the CDR3 is TGTGCCAGCCGTCTTTCGGACAGGTTCTATGGCTACACCTTC.

J is TRBJ2-1 and V is TRBV4-3; 8 bases align to TRBD1. The germline CDR1 and CDR2 sequences are LGHNA and YSLEER. The CDR3 runs 16 residues. With V trimmed by 0 bases and J by 3 bases, 4 bases remained unmatched. The CDR3 DNA is TGCGCCAGCAGCCAAGAGCCACAGGGGGGCTACAATGAGCAGTTCTTC. Translating it yields CASSQEPQGGYNEQFF.

The chain uses TRBV6-2 or TRBV6-3 and TRBJ2-2, with D maybe TRBD2 (5 bases). V shed 5 bases and J shed 5 bases, with 15 bases lying between them. The CDR3 spans 15 residues. Germline assignment: CDR1 MNHEY and CDR2 SVGEGT. The CDR3 sequence is CASSTSRGVTGELFF. The CDR3 DNA reads TGTGCCAGCAGTACGTCCCGGGGAGTTACCGGGGAGCTGTTTTTT.

The chain recombines TRBV12-3 or TRBV12-4 with TRBJ2-7, with 9 bases that match TRBD1. Losses at the gene ends were 6 bases for V and 1 base for J; bases not matched to a gene: 1. CDR3 length: 13 amino acids. DNA for the CDR3: TGTGCCAGCAGAGGACAGGGGTCCTACGAGCAGTACTTC. It yields the protein CASRGQGSYEQYF.

This clone has just one count. This CDR3 is CAISEMEGIGYGYTF. CDR3 DNA sequence: TGTGCCATCAGTGAGATGGAGGGGATTGGCTATGGCTACACCTTC. The chain has TRBV10-3 and TRBJ1-2; possibly TRBD1 for D (5 bases). Between the trimmed V and J ends, which lost 2 bases and 4 bases, there was a span of 14 bases. The germline gives CDR1 ENHRY, CDR2 SYGVKD. The CDR3 covers 15 residues.

V is TRBV6-5 and J is TRBJ2-3; possibly TRBD1 for D (5 bases). V gave up 6 bases and J gave up 6 bases, with 13 bases separating them. This CDR3 is built from 13 residues. CDR1 and CDR2 from the germline V gene are MNHEY and SVGAGI. This CDR3 is CASRTTGIDTQYF. The CDR3 coding sequence is TGTGCCAGCAGAACTACAGGAATTGATACGCAGTATTTT.

This clone has a single count. This rearrangement joins TRBV29-1 to TRBJ2-7, with 12 bases fitting TRBD2. Trimming cost V 0 bases and J 5 bases; bases outside gene matches: 2. This CDR3 region has 14 residues. Germline V gene lookup returns CDR1 SQVTM and CDR2 ANQGSEA. CDR3 bases: TGCAGCGTTGAAGAGACTAGCGGGAGAAACGAGCAGTACTTC. Protein product: CSVEETSGRNEQYF.